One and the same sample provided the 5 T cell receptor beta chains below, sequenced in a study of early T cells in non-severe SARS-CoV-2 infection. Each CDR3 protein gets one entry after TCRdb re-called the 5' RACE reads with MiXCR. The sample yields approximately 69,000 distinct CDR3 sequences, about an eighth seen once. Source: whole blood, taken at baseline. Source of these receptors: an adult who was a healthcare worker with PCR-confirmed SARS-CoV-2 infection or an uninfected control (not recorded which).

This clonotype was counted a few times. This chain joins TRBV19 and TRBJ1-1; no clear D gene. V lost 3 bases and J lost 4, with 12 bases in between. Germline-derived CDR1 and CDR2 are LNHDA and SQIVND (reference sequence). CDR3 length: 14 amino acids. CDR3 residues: CASSIQIKGTEAFF. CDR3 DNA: TGTGCCAGTAGTATCCAAATTAAGGGCACTGAAGCTTTCTTT.

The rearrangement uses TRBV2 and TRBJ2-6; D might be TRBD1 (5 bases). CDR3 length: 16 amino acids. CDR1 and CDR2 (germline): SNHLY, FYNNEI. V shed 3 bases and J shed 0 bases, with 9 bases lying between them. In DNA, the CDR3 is TGTGCCAGCAGTGACGACAGAATCTCTGGGGCCAACGTCCTGACTTTC. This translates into CASSDDRISGANVLTF.

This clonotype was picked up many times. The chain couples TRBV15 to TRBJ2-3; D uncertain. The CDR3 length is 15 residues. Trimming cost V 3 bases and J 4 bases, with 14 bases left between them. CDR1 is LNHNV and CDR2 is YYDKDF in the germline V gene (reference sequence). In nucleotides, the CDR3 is TGTGCCACCAGCAGGGGAAGAACGCCAGCAGATACGCAGTATTTT. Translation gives CATSRGRTPADTQYF.

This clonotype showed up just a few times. The CDR3 coding sequence is TGTGCCAGCAGCGGGGGGGAGCCAGCCTACGAGCAGTACTTC. Amino acids: CASSGGEPAYEQYF. The chain combines TRBV11-2 with TRBJ2-7; 7 bases agree with TRBD2. CDR3 length equals 14 residues. Germline V gene lookup returns CDR1 SGHAT and CDR2 FQNNGV. With 5 bases clipped from V and 2 bases from J, the junction kept 6 bases outside the gene matches.

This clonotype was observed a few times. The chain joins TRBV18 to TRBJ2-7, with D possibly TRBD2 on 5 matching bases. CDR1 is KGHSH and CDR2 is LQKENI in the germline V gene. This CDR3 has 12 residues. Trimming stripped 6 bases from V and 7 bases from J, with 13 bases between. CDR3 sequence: CASSSARGEQYF. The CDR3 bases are TGTGCCAGCTCCAGCGCCCGGGGAGAGCAGTACTTC.